This T cell receptor (beta chain) is from a study of beta chain features in type 1 diabetes. Trimming took 3 bases from V and 4 from J; bases not matched to a gene: 6. This CDR3 spans 15 amino acids. In germline, CDR1 is GTSNPN, CDR2 SVGIG (reference sequence). Investigators reverse transcribed all isolated RNA, so they sequenced expressed TCRB transcripts. Method: immunoSEQ multiplex PCR; TCRdb's copy keeps in-frame clones and lacks some. The table has under 150,000 clones, 48% seen once. The clonotype originates from a man aged 18-30 years in good health. Specimen: Tregs from blood. V usage is TRBV30 and J usage is TRBJ1-5; 10 bases line up with TRBD1. Here the CDR3 reads CAWSHRTGGNQPQHF. CDR3 nucleotide sequence: TGTGCCTGGAGCCACAGGACAGGGGGGAATCAGCCCCAGCATTTT. The full variable domain, with the rest looked up from reference TRBV30 and TRBJ1-5, is SQTIHQWPATLVQPVGSPLSLECTVEGTSNPNLYWYRQAAGRGLQLLFYSVGIGQISSEVPQNLSASRPQDRQFILSSKKLLLSDSGFYLCAWSHRTGGNQPQHFGDGTRLSIL.